The subject of this entry is one T cell receptor beta chain. With 4 bases clipped from V and 6 bases from J, the junction kept 4 bases outside the gene matches. Germline V lookup: CDR1 SGDLS, CDR2 YYNGEE. The length of the CDR3 is 15 residues. TCRdb independently ran MiXCR on the 5' RACE reads; one entry per CDR3 protein. The table has approximately 35,000 distinct CDR3 sequences, 5.5% to 7% seen once. The data belong to a study of early T cells in non-severe SARS-CoV-2 infection. This chain joins TRBV9 and TRBJ2-1; TRBD2 matches 13 bases. The sequence was collected from an adult who was a healthcare worker with PCR-confirmed SARS-CoV-2 infection or an uninfected control (not recorded which). Sequenced input: whole blood. The CDR3 spells CASSPGLAGLNEQFF. CDR3 in DNA: TGTGCCAGCAGCCCGGGACTAGCGGGACTCAATGAGCAGTTCTTC.